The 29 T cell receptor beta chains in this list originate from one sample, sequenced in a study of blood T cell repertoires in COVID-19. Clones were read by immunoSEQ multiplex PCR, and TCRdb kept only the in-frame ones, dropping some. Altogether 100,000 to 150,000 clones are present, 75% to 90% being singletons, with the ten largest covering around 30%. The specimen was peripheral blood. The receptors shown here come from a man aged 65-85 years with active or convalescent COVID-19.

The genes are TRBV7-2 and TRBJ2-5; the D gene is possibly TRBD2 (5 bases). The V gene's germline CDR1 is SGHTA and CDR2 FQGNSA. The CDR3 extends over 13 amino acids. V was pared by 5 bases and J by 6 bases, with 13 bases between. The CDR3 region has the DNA TGTGCCAGCAGCCCCTCCGGGGAACAGACCCAGTACTTC. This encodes CASSPSGEQTQYF.

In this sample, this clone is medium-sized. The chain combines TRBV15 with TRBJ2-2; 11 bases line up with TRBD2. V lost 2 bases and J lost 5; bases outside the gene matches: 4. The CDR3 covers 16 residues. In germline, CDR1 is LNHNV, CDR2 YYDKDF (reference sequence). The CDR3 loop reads CATSRTSGSLTGELFF. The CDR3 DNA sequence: TGTGCCACCAGCAGAACTAGCGGGAGCTTGACCGGGGAGCTGTTTTTT.

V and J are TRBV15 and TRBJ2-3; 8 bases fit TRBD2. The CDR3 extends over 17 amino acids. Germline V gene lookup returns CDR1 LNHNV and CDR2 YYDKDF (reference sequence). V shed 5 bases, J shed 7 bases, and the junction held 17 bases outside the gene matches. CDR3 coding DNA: TGTGCCACCAGCTCAAGGCAAGCTAGCGGGCTCTCCTATACGCAGTATTTT. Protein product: CATSSRQASGLSYTQYF.

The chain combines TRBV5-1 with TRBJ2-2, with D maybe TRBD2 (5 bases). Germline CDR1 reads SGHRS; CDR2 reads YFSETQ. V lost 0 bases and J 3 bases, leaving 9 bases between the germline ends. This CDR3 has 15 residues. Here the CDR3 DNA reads TGCGCCAGCAGCTTGGGAGGGAGCTACACCGGGGAGCTGTTTTTT. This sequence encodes CASSLGGSYTGELFF.

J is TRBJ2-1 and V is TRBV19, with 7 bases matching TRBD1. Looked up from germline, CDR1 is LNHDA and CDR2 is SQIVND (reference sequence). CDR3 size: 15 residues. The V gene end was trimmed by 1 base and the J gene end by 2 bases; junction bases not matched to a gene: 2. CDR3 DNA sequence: TGTGCCAGTAGTATAGCTCAGGGGGCCTACAATGAGCAGTTCTTC. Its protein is CASSIAQGAYNEQFF.

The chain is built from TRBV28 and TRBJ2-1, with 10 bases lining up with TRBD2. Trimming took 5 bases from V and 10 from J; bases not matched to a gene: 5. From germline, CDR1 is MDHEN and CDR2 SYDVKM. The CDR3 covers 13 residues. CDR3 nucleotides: TGTGCCAGCAGTCTAGCGGGGGTAGGCGAGCAGTTCTTC. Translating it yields CASSLAGVGEQFF.

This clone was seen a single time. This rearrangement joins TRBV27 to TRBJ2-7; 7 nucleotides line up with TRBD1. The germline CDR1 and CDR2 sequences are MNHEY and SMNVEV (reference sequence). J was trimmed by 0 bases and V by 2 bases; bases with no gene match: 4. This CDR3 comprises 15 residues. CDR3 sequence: CASSLEKGASYEQYF. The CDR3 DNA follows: TGTGCCAGCAGTTTAGAGAAGGGGGCCTCCTACGAGCAGTACTTC.

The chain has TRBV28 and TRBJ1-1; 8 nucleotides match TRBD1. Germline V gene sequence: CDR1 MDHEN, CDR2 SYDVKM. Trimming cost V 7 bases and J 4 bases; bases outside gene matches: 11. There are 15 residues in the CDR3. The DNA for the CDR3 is TGTGCCAGCAAGCCGGGACAGGCCCTATCCACTGAAGCTTTCTTT. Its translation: CASKPGQALSTEAFF.

This chain's CDR3 is CASSYLDRNQPQHF. In DNA, the CDR3 is TGTGCCAGCAGCTACTTGGACAGGAATCAGCCCCAGCATTTT. The chain uses TRBV7-2 and TRBJ1-5; 7 bases agree with TRBD1. After removal of 4 bases from V and 4 bases from J, the junction contained 4 bases not matched to a gene. CDR1 SGHTA and CDR2 FQGNSA come from the germline V gene. This CDR3 has 14 residues.

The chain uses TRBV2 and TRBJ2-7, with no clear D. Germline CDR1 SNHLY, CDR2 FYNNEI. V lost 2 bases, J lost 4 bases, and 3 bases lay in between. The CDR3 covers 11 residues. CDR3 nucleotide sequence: TGTGCCAGCAGTGAACTTTACGAGCAGTACTTC. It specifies CASSELYEQYF.

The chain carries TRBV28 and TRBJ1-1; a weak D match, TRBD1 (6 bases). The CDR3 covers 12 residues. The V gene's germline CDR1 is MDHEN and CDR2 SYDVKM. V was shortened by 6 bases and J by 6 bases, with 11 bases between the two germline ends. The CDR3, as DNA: TGTGCCAGCAGCCTACAGGGCTCTGAAGCTTTCTTT. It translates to CASSLQGSEAFF.

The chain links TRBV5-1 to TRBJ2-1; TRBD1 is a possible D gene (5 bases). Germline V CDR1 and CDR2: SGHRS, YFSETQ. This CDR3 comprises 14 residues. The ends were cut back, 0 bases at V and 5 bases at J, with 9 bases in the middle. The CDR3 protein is CASSLEGQHNEQFF. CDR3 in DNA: TGCGCCAGCAGCTTGGAGGGGCAGCACAATGAGCAGTTCTTC.

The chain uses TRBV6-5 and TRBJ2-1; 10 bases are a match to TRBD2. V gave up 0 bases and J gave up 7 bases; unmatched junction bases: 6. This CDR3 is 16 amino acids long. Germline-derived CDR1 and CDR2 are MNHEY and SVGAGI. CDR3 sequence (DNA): TGTGCCAGCAGTTACTCGAGCGGGAGGGCCGTTAATGAGCAGTTCTTC. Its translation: CASSYSSGRAVNEQFF.

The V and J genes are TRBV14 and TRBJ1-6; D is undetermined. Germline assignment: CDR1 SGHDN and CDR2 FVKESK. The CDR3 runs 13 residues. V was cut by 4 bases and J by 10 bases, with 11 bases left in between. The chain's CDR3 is CASSPNVASPLHF. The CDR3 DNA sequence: TGTGCCAGCAGCCCGAACGTGGCATCACCCCTCCACTTT.

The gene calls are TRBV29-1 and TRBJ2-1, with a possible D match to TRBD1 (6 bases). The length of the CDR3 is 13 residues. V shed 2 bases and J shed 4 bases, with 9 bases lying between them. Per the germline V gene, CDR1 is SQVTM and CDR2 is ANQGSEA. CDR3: CSVESDRYNEQFF. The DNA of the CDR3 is TGCAGCGTTGAATCGGACAGATACAATGAGCAGTTCTTC.

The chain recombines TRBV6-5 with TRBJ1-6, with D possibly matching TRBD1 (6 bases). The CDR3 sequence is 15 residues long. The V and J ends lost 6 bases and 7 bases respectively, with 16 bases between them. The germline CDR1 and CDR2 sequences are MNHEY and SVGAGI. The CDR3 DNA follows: TGTGCCAGCAGGCGCTCAGGGCAGGGGAATTCACCCCTCCACTTT. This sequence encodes CASRRSGQGNSPLHF.

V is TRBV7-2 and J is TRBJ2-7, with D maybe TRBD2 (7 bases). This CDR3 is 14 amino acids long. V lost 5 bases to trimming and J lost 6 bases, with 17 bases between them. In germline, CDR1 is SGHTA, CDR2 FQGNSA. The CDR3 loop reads CASSPAGASGEQYF. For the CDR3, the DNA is TGTGCCAGCAGCCCGGCGGGGGCTTCGGGCGAGCAGTACTTC.

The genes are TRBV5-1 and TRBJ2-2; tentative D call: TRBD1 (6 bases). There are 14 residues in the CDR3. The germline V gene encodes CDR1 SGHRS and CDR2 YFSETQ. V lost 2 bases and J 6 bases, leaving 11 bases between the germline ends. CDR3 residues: CASSFSTGPGELFF. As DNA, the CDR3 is TGCGCCAGCAGCTTCAGCACAGGGCCCGGGGAGCTGTTTTTT. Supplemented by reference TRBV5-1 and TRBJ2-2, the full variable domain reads KAGVTQTPRYLIKTRGQQVTLSCSPISGHRSVSWYQQTPGQGLQFLFEYFSETQRNKGNFPGRFSGRQFSNSRSEMNVSTLELGDSALYLCASSFSTGPGELFFGEGSRLTVL.

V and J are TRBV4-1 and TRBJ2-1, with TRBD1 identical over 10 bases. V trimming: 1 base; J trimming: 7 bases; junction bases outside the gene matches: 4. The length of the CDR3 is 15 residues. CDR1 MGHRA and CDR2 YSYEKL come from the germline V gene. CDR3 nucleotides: TGCGCCAGCAGCCAAGTCCGGGACAGGGGTAATGAGCAGTTCTTC. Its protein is CASSQVRDRGNEQFF.

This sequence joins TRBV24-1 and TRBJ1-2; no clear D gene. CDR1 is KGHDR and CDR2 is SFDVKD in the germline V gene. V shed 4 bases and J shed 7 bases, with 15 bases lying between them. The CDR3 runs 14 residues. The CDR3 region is CATSDDLSRVGYTF. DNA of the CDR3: TGTGCCACCAGTGACGACCTATCACGGGTTGGCTACACCTTC.

The CDR3 is CAWTSSGNEQYF. In DNA, the CDR3 is TGTGCCTGGACCAGTAGCGGGAACGAGCAGTACTTC. The rearrangement links TRBV30 to TRBJ2-7; 8 bases align to TRBD2. CDR3 size: 12 residues. Germline CDR1 reads GTSNPN; CDR2 reads SVGIG (reference sequence). V shed 4 bases and J 5 bases; nucleotides not matched to a gene: 4.

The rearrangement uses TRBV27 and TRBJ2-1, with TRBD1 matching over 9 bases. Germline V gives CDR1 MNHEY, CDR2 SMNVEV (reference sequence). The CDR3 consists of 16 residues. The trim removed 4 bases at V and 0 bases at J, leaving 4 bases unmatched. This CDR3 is CASSSNRGPSYNEQFF. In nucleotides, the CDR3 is TGTGCCAGCAGTTCGAACAGGGGGCCCTCCTACAATGAGCAGTTCTTC.

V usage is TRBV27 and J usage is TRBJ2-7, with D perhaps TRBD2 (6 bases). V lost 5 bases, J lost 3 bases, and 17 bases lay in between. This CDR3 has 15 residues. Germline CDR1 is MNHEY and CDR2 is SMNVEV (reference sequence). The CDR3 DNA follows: TGTGCCAGCAGTAAGGGACTCGAGGGGAACTACGAGCAGTACTTC. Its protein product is CASSKGLEGNYEQYF.

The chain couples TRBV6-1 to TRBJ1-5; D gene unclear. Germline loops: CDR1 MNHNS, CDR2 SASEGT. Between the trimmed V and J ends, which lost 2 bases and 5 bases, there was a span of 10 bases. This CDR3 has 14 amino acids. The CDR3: CASSERPEDQPQHF. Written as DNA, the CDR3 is TGTGCCAGCAGTGAAAGACCGGAGGATCAGCCCCAGCATTTT.

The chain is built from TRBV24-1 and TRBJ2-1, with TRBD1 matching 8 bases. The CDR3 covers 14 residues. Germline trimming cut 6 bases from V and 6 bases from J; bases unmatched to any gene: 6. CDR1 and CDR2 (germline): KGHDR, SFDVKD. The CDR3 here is CATSMTGESNEQFF. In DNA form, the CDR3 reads TGTGCCACCAGTATGACAGGGGAGAGCAATGAGCAGTTCTTC.

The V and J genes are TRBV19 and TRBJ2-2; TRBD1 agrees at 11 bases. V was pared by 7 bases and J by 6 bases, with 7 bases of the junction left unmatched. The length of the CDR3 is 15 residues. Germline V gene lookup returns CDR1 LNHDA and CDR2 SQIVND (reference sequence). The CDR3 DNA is TGTGCCAGTATGCACGGGACAGGGGGTTCCGGGGAGCTGTTTTTT. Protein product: CASMHGTGGSGELFF.

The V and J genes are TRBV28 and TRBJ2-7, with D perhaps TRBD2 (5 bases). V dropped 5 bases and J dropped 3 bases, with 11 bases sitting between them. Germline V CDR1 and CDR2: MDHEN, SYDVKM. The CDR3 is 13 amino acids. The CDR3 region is CASSRGSDYEQYF. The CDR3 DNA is TGTGCCAGCAGTCGGGGTTCCGACTACGAGCAGTACTTC.

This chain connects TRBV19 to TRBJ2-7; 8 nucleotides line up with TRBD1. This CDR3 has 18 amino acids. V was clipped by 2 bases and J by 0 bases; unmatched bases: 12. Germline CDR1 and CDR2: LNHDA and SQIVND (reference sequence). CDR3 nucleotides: TGTGCCAGTAGTATAATTAACGCGGGACAGGAATTCTCCTACGAGCAGTACTTC. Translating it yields CASSIINAGQEFSYEQYF.

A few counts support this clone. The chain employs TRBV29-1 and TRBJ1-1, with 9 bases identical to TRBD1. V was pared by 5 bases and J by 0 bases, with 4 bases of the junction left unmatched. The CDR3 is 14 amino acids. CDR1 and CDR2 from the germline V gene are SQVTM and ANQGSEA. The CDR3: CSVPQGALNTEAFF. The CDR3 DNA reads TGCAGCGTTCCACAGGGGGCGCTGAACACTGAAGCTTTCTTT.